The next 9 T cell receptor beta chains were all read from a single sample in a study of T cells in narcolepsy. Sequenced by immunoSEQ multiplex PCR; TCRdb stores in-frame clones only, minus some. The data contain roughly 38,000 clones, 70% to 85% of them singletons. Material: CD45RA- memory CD4+ T cells from PBMCs. The receptors were gathered from a human donor with narcolepsy.

This chain uses TRBV28 with TRBJ1-2, with 7 bases that match TRBD1. V was pared by 4 bases and J by 8 bases, with 10 bases of the junction left unmatched. Germline CDR1 is MDHEN and CDR2 is SYDVKM. The CDR3 loop spans 14 amino acids. CDR3: CASSSPGQRRGYTF. CDR3 sequence (DNA): TGTGCCAGCAGTTCCCCGGGACAGAGGAGAGGCTACACCTTC.

The sample holds one count of this clone. This rearrangement joins TRBV6-5 to TRBJ2-7; D perhaps matches TRBD1 (6 bases). Germline CDR1 is MNHEY and CDR2 is SVGAGI. With 9 bases removed from V and 2 bases from J, the gap between germline ends came to 17 bases. This CDR3 spans 14 amino acids. In DNA, the CDR3 is TGTGCCAGTTCACAGGGACCCGCGGCCTACGAGCAGTACTTC. Its translation is CASSQGPAAYEQYF.

The chain employs TRBV2 and TRBJ2-2; D remains unclear. Germline assignment: CDR1 SNHLY and CDR2 FYNNEI. The CDR3 loop spans 14 amino acids. Trimming took off 0 bases at V and 5 bases at J, with 7 bases between the two ends. CDR3 sequence reads: CASSEAWSTGELFF. CDR3 in DNA: TGTGCCAGCAGTGAAGCCTGGTCGACCGGGGAGCTGTTTTTT.

V usage is TRBV29-1 and J usage is TRBJ2-3, with D tentatively TRBD2 (6 bases). Deletions cut 2 bases from V and 9 bases from J, with 12 bases between. Germline V gene lookup returns CDR1 SQVTM and CDR2 ANQGSEA. The CDR3 loop spans 12 amino acids. CDR3 protein: CSVEYGGGTQYF. In DNA, the CDR3 is TGCAGCGTTGAATACGGGGGTGGCACGCAGTATTTT.

The chain uses TRBV18 and TRBJ1-1; 8 bases fit TRBD1. Germline CDR1 and CDR2: KGHSH and LQKENI. This CDR3 has 14 amino acids. The V and J ends lost 5 bases and 10 bases, in that order; junction bases with no gene match: 12. Here the CDR3 DNA reads TGTGCCAGCTCAGTCGACAGGGGCCTCACGGGAGCTTTCTTT. Translating it yields CASSVDRGLTGAFF.

The rearrangement links TRBV6-1 to TRBJ1-2; a possible D gene is TRBD1 (5 bases). There are 14 residues in the CDR3. The germline V gene encodes CDR1 MNHNS and CDR2 SASEGT. V lost 2 bases and J lost 7, with 14 bases in between. CDR3 region: CASSEYGGVGGYTF. The CDR3 nucleotides are TGTGCCAGCAGTGAATATGGGGGAGTTGGTGGCTACACCTTC.

The rearrangement links TRBV7-2 to TRBJ2-5; 16 bases are shared with TRBD2. The CDR3 extends over 17 amino acids. After removal of 4 bases from V and 6 bases from J, the junction contained 8 bases not matched to a gene. Germline V gene data show CDR1 as SGHTA and CDR2 as FQGNSA. In DNA, the CDR3 is TGTGCCAGCAGCTCGGGACTAGCGGGGGGGCGGCGAAAGACCCAGTACTTC. Translated, it gives CASSSGLAGGRRKTQYF.

V and J are TRBV29-1 and TRBJ2-3; D is perhaps TRBD2 (6 bases). The CDR3 is 12 residues long. Trimming shortened V by 4 bases and J by 4 bases, and 9 bases separated the two germline ends. Germline values: CDR1 SQVTM, CDR2 ANQGSEA. In DNA form, the CDR3 reads TGCAGCGTTGGGGGGACTCCAGATACGCAGTATTTT. It codes for CSVGGTPDTQYF.

This clone was seen only once. V and J are TRBV4-3 and TRBJ2-2; TRBD2 aligns across 12 bases. Per germline, CDR1 LGHNA and CDR2 YSLEER. After removal of 3 bases from V and 6 bases from J, the junction contained 5 bases not matched to a gene. The CDR3 is 16 residues long. CDR3 residues: CASSQSSGGAAGELFF. The DNA of the CDR3 is TGCGCCAGCAGCCAGTCTAGCGGGGGGGCCGCCGGGGAGCTGTTTTTT.